This TCR beta chain was recorded in a study of blood T cell repertoires in COVID-19. Looking at the study overall: COVID-19 samples collected from the United States, Italy and Spain covered acute and convalescent phases. Sources were T cells, B-cell-depleted T cells, or PBMCs; the material itself was cDNA or gDNA.

Authors' data handling: Scientists estimated how many nucleated cells there were by amplifying reference gene primers. Using immunoSEQ multiplex PCR, the repertoire was profiled, and TCRdb retains in-frame clones only, with some absent. That table furnishes V, J and clone size, whereas the DNA furnished D and trimming. The sample has under 200,000 clones; more than 75% are singletons. CDR1 and CDR2 (germline): SGHNT, YYREEE (reference sequence). The J segment lost 1 base and the V segment lost 4 bases, leaving 3 bases of the junction unmatched. CDR3 length: 17 amino acids. During active infection, Seattle patients enrolled and were then monitored through disease.

The source material was peripheral blood. The J gene is TRBJ2-2, the V gene TRBV5-4; 14 bases map to TRBD2. The source of this sequence is a woman between 45 and 60 years old with COVID-19, enrolled during active disease. The CDR3 bases are TGTGCCAGCAGCCCGGGACTAGCGGGGGTGAACACCGGGGAGCTGTTTTTT. Encoded protein: CASSPGLAGVNTGELFF. Together with reference TRBV5-4 and TRBJ2-2, the CDR3 gives the full variable domain: ETGVTQSPTHLIKTRGQQVTLRCSSQSGHNTVSWYQQALGQGPQFIFQYYREEENGRGNFPPRFSGLQFPNYSSELNVNALELDDSALYLCASSPGLAGVNTGELFFGEGSRLTVL.